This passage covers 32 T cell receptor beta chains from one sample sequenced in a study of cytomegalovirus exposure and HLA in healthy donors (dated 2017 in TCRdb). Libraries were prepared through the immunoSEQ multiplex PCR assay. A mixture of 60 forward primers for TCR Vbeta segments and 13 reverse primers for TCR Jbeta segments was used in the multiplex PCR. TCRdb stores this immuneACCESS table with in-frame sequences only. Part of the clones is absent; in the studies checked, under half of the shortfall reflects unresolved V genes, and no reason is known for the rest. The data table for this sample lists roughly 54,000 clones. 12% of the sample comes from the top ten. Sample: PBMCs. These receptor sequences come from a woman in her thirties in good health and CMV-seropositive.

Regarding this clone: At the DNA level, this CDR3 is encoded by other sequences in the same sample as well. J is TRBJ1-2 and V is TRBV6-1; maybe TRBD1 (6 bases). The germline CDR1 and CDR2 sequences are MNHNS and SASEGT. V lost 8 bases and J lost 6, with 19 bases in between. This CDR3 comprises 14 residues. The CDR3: CASRGGSETDGYTF. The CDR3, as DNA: TGTGCCAGCCGCGGGGGCAGTGAAACCGATGGCTACACCTTC.

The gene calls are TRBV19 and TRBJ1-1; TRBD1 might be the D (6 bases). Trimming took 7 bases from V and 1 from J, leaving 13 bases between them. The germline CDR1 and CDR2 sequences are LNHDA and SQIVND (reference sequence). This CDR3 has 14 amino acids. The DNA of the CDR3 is TGTGCCAGTATAGGTGACAGGAGGAACACTGAAGCTTTCTTT. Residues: CASIGDRRNTEAFF. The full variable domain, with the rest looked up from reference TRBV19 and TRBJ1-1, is DGGITQSPKYLFRKEGQNVTLSCEQNLNHDAMYWYRQDPGQGLRLIYYSQIVNDFQKGDIAEGYSVSREKKESFPLTVTSAQKNPTAFYLCASIGDRRNTEAFFGQGTRLTVV.

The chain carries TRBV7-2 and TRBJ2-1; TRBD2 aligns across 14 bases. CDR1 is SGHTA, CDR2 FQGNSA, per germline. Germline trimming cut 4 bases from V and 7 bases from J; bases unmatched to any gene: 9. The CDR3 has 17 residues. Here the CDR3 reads CASSSGLAGVWYNEQFF. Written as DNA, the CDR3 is TGTGCCAGCAGCTCGGGACTAGCGGGAGTGTGGTATAATGAGCAGTTCTTC.

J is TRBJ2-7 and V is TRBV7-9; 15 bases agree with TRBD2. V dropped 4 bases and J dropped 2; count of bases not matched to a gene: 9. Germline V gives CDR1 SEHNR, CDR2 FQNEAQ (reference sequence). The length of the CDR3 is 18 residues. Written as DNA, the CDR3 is TGTGCCAGCAGCTCCGGACTAGCGGGAGGGGAGGCCGCCTACGAGCAGTACTTC. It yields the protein CASSSGLAGGEAAYEQYF.

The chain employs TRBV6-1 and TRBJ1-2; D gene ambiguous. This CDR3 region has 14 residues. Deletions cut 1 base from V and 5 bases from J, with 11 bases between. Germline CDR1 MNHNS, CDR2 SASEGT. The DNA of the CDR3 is TGTGCCAGCAGTGAAGTTCAGCAGCGGTATGGCTACACCTTC. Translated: CASSEVQQRYGYTF.

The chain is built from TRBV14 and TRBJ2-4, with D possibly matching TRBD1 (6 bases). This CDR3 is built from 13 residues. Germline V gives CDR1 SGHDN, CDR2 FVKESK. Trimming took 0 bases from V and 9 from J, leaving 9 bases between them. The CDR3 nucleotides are TGTGCCAGCAGCCAAGATCGAGGGGGCATTCAGTACTTC. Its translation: CASSQDRGGIQYF.

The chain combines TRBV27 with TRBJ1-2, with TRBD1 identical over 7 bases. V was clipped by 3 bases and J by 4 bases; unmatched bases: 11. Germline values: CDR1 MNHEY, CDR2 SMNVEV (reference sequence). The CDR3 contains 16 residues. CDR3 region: CASSLSDREGGYGYTF. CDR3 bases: TGTGCCAGCAGTTTGTCCGACAGGGAAGGCGGCTATGGCTACACCTTC.

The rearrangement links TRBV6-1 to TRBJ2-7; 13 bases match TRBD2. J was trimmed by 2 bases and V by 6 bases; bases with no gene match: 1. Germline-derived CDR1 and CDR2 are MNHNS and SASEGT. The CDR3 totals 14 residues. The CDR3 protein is CASRTSGGTYEQYF. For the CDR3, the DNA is TGTGCCAGCAGGACTAGCGGGGGGACCTACGAGCAGTACTTC.

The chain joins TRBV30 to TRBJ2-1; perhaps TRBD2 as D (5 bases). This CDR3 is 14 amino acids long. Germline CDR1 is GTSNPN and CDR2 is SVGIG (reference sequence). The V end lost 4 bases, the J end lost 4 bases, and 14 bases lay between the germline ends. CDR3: CAWNRESLYNEQFF. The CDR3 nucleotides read TGTGCCTGGAACCGGGAAAGTTTATACAATGAGCAGTTCTTC.

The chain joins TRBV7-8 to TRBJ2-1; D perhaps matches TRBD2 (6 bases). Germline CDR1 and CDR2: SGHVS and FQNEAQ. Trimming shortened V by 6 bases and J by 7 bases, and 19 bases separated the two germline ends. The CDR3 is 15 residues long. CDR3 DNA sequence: TGTGCCAGCAGTAGGGACTCAGGTTTTTGGAATGAGCAGTTCTTC. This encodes CASSRDSGFWNEQFF.

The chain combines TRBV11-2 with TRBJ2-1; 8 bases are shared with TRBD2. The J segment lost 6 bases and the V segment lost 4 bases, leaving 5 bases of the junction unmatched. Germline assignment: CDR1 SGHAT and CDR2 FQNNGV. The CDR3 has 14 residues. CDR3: CASSSRLAFNEQFF. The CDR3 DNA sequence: TGTGCCAGCAGCTCAAGACTAGCGTTCAATGAGCAGTTCTTC.

CDR3 residues: CASSPGLANTGELFF. CDR3 sequence (DNA): TGTGCCAGCAGCCCAGGACTAGCGAACACCGGGGAGCTGTTTTTT. The rearrangement uses TRBV7-8 and TRBJ2-2; 7 bases are shared with TRBD2. Germline CDR1 SGHVS, CDR2 FQNEAQ. The CDR3 extends over 15 amino acids. J gave up 0 bases and V 5 bases, and 3 bases lay outside the gene matches. The full variable domain, its missing parts supplied by reference TRBV7-8 and TRBJ2-2, is GAGVSQSPRYKVAKRGQDVALRCDPISGHVSLFWYQQALGQGPEFLTYFQNEAQLDKSGLPSDRFFAERPEGSVSTLKIQRTQQEDSAVYLCASSPGLANTGELFFGEGSRLTVL.

CDR3 residues: CATSRAGGGPSSYNEQFF. The CDR3 DNA follows: TGTGCCACCAGCAGAGCGGGCGGGGGGCCGAGCTCCTACAATGAGCAGTTCTTC. The rearrangement joins TRBV15 to TRBJ2-1; 8 positions agree with TRBD2. CDR1 and CDR2 (germline): LNHNV, YYDKDF (reference sequence). The J segment lost 0 bases and the V segment lost 1 base, leaving 8 bases of the junction unmatched. CDR3 length: 18 amino acids.

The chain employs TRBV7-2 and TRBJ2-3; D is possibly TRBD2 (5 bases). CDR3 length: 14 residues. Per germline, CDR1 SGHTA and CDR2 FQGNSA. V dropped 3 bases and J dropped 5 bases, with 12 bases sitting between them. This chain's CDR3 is CASSFNGIIDTQYF. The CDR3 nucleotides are TGTGCCAGCAGCTTCAACGGGATCATAGATACGCAGTATTTT.

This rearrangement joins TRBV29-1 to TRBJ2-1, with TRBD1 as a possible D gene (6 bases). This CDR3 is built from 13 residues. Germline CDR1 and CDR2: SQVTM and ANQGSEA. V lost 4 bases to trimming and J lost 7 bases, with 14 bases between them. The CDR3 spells CSVVLTQGNEQFF. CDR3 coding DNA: TGCAGCGTTGTATTGACCCAGGGGAATGAGCAGTTCTTC.

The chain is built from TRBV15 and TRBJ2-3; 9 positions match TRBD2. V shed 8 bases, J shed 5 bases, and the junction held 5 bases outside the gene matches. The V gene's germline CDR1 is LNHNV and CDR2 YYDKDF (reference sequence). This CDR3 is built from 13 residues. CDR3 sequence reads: CATVGREGDTQYF. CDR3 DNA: TGTGCCACCGTGGGGCGGGAGGGAGATACGCAGTATTTT.

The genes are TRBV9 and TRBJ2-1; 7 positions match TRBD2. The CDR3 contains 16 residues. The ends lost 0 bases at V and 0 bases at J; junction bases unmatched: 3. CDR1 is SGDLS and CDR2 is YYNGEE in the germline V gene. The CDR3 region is CASSVAGGSSYNEQFF. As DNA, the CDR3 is TGTGCCAGCAGCGTAGCGGGCGGGAGCTCCTACAATGAGCAGTTCTTC.

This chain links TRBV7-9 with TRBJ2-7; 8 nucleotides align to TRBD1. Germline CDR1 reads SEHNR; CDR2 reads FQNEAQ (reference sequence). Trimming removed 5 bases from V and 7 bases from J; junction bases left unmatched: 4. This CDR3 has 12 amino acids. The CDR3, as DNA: TGTGCCAGCAGCCAGCGACAGGGGGAGCAGTACTTC. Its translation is CASSQRQGEQYF.

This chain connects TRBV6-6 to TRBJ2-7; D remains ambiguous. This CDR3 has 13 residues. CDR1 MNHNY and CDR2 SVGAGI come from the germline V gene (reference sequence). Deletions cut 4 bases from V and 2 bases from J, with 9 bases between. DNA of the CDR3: TGTGCCAGCAGTTCCACCGGTACCTACGAGCAGTACTTC. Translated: CASSSTGTYEQYF.

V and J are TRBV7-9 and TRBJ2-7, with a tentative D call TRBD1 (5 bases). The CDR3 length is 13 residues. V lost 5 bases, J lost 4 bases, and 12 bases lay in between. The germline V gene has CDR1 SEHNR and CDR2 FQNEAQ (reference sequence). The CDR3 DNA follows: TGTGCCAGCAGCCCCAGGGTCCGGTACGAGCAGTACTTC. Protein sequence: CASSPRVRYEQYF.

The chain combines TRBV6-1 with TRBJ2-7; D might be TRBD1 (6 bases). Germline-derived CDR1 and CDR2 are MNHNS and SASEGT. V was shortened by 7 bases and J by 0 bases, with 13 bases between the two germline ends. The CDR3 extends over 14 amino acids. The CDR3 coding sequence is TGTGCCAGCATAGGGGGACGCTTCTCCTACGAGCAGTACTTC. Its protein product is CASIGGRFSYEQYF.

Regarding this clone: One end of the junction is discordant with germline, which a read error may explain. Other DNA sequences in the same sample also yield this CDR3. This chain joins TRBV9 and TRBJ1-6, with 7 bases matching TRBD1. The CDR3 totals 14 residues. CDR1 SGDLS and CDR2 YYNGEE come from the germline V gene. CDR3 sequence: CASSATGLNSPLHF. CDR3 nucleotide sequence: TGTGCCAGCAGCGCGACAGGGTTAAATTCACCCCTACACTTT.

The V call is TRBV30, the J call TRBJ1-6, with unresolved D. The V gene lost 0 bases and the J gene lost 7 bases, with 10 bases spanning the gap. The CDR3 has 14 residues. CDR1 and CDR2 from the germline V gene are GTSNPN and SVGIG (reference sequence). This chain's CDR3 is CAWSVALENSPLHF. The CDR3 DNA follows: TGTGCCTGGAGTGTCGCCTTGGAGAATTCACCCCTCCACTTT.

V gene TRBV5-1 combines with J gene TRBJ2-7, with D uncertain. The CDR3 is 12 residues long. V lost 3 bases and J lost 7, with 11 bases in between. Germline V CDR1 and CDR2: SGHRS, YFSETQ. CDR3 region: CASSSNEREQYF. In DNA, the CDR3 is TGCGCCAGCAGCTCTAACGAGAGGGAGCAGTACTTC.

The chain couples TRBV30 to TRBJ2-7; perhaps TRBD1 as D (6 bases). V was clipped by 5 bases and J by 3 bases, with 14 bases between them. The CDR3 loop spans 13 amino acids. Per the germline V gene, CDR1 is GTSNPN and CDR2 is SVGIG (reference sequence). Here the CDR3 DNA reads TGTGCCTGGGACCGGACAGAAGGCTACGAGCAGTACTTC. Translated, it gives CAWDRTEGYEQYF.

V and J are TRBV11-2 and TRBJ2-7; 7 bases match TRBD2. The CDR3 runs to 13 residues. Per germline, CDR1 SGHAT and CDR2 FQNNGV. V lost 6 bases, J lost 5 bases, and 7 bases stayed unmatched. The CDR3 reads CASSWEGFHEQYF. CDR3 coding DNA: TGTGCCAGCAGTTGGGAGGGTTTCCACGAGCAGTACTTC. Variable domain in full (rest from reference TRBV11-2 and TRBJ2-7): EAGVAQSPRYKIIEKRQSVAFWCNPISGHATLYWYQQILGQGPKLLIQFQNNGVVDDSQLPKDRFSAERLKGVDSTLKIQPAKLEDSAVYLCASSWEGFHEQYFGPGTRLTVT.

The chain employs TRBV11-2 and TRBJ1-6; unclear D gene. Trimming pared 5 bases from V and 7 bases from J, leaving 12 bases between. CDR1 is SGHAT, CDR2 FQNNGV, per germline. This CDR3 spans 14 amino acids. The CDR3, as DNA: TGTGCCAGCAGCCCTCACAGTCGAAATTCACCCCTCCACTTT. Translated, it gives CASSPHSRNSPLHF.

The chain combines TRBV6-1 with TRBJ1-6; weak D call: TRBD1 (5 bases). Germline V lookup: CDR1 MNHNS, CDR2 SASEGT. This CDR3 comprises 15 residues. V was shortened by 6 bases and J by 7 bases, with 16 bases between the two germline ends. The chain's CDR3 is CASRPGGTANSPLHF. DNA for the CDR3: TGTGCCAGCAGGCCTGGGGGGACGGCAAATTCACCCCTCCACTTT.

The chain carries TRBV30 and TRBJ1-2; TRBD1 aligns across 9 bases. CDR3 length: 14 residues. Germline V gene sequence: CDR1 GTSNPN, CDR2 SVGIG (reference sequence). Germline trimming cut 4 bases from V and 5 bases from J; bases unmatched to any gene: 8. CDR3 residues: CAWTPDRGGYGYTF. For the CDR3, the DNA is TGTGCCTGGACCCCGGACAGGGGAGGGTATGGCTACACCTTC.

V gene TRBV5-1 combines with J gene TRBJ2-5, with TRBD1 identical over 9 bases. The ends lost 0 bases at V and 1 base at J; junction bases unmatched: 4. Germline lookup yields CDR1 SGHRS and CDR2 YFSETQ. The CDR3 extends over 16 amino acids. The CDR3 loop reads CASSLAGTGPQETQYF. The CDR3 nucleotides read TGCGCCAGCAGCTTGGCAGGGACAGGGCCCCAAGAGACCCAGTACTTC.

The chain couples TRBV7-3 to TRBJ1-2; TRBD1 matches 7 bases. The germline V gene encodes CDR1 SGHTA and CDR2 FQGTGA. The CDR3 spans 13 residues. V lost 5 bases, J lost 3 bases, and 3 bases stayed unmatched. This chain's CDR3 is CASSPQGDYGYTF. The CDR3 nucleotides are TGTGCCAGCAGCCCTCAGGGGGACTATGGCTACACCTTC. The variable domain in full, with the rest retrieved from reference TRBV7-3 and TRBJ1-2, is GAGVSQTPSNKVTEKGKYVELRCDPISGHTALYWYRQSLGQGPEFLIYFQGTGAADDSGLPNDRFFAVRPEGSVSTLKIQRTERGDSAVYLCASSPQGDYGYTFGSGTRLTVV.

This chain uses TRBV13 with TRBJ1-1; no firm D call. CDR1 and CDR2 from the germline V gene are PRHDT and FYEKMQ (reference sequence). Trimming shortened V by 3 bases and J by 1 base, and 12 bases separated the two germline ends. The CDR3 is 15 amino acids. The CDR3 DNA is TGTGCCAGCAGCTTCAGAGACATCCAGAACACTGAAGCTTTCTTT. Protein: CASSFRDIQNTEAFF.